A single sample is the source of the 17 T cell receptor beta chains below, sequenced in a study of T cell changes during pregnancy in multiple sclerosis. The data were produced by immunoSEQ multiplex PCR, yet TCRdb's version contains in-frame clones alone and is incomplete. The data show over 55,000 clones, 92% seen once. The sequencing here drew on peripheral blood, taken in the first trimester of pregnancy. The receptors were sampled from a female donor with multiple sclerosis, enrolled in a pregnancy study.

The chain joins TRBV19 to TRBJ2-1; 12 positions agree with TRBD2. After removal of 5 bases from V and 9 bases from J, the junction contained 8 bases not matched to a gene. The CDR3 loop spans 15 amino acids. Germline CDR1 LNHDA, CDR2 SQIVND (reference sequence). Here the CDR3 reads CASSVTSGRSIEQFF. The CDR3 coding sequence is TGTGCCAGTAGTGTAACTAGCGGGAGGTCTATTGAGCAGTTCTTC.

V is TRBV28 and J is TRBJ1-2; no clear D gene. Between the trimmed V and J ends, which lost 6 bases and 2 bases, there was a span of 16 bases. CDR1 and CDR2 from the germline V gene are MDHEN and SYDVKM. This CDR3 contains 15 residues. CDR3 in DNA: TGTGCCAGCAGGGGGAGGACGGACGTAAACTATGGCTACACCTTC. It yields the protein CASRGRTDVNYGYTF.

This clone has just a few counts. The rearrangement links TRBV28 to TRBJ1-1; D is perhaps TRBD1 (6 bases). With 4 bases removed from V and 4 bases from J, the gap between germline ends came to 13 bases. Per germline, CDR1 MDHEN and CDR2 SYDVKM. This CDR3 is built from 14 residues. The DNA for the CDR3 is TGTGCCAGCAGTTCGTTGGGGGGGCTCACTGAAGCTTTCTTT. It yields the protein CASSSLGGLTEAFF.

V is TRBV19 and J is TRBJ1-5; no clear D gene. The CDR3 totals 15 residues. The ends were cut back, 5 bases at V and 3 bases at J, with 14 bases in the middle. The germline V gene has CDR1 LNHDA and CDR2 SQIVND (reference sequence). This CDR3 reads CASSPRQASNQPQHF. The CDR3 bases are TGTGCCAGTAGTCCTCGGCAGGCCTCCAATCAGCCCCAGCATTTT.

V usage is TRBV18 and J usage is TRBJ2-2; 7 nucleotides line up with TRBD1. From germline, CDR1 is KGHSH and CDR2 LQKENI. With V trimmed by 6 bases and J by 4 bases, 14 bases remained unmatched. This CDR3 contains 17 residues. CDR3 bases: TGTGCCAGCTCCTACACAGGGGCAACTAGTCGCACCGGGGAGCTGTTTTTT. Amino acids: CASSYTGATSRTGELFF.

This rearrangement joins TRBV5-4 to TRBJ1-3; no definite D call. The CDR3 totals 14 residues. V was shortened by 0 bases and J by 0 bases, with 4 bases between the two germline ends. Germline-derived CDR1 and CDR2 are SGHNT and YYREEE (reference sequence). The CDR3 region is CASSLDSSGNTIYF. The CDR3 region has the DNA TGTGCCAGCAGCTTGGATAGCTCTGGAAACACCATATATTTT.

J is TRBJ2-7 and V is TRBV19; D might be TRBD1 (6 bases). The germline V and J ends were trimmed by 6 bases and 2 bases, with 11 bases remaining between them. CDR1 and CDR2 from the germline V gene are LNHDA and SQIVND (reference sequence). The CDR3 runs to 13 residues. CDR3 DNA: TGTGCCAGTAGCGGACAGTCTACCTACGAGCAGTACTTC. Translating gives CASSGQSTYEQYF.

The genes are TRBV5-1 and TRBJ1-4; possible D gene TRBD1, 5 bases. Germline V CDR1 and CDR2: SGHRS, YFSETQ. With 4 bases removed from V and 2 bases from J, the gap between germline ends came to 24 bases. CDR3 size: 19 residues. Here the CDR3 reads CASSPGRLPLRGTNEKLFF. Written as DNA, the CDR3 is TGCGCCAGCAGCCCTGGACGGCTACCCTTGCGGGGGACTAATGAAAAACTGTTTTTT.

J is TRBJ2-2 and V is TRBV2; 7 positions match TRBD1. The V gene end was trimmed by 5 bases and the J gene end by 2 bases; junction bases not matched to a gene: 2. Germline loops: CDR1 SNHLY, CDR2 FYNNEI. This CDR3 contains 14 residues. The DNA of the CDR3 is TGTGCCAGCAGTAGACAGGGAAACACCGGGGAGCTGTTTTTT. It is translated as CASSRQGNTGELFF. Full variable domain (outside the CDR3, taken from reference TRBV2 and TRBJ2-2): EPEVTQTPSHQVTQMGQEVILRCVPISNHLYFYWYRQILGQKVEFLVSFYNNEISEKSEIFDDQFSVERPDGSNFTLKIRSTKLEDSAMYFCASSRQGNTGELFFGEGSRLTVL.

This chain connects TRBV28 to TRBJ2-3; 9 nucleotides align to TRBD2. The CDR3 sequence is 14 residues long. The V and J ends lost 3 bases and 3 bases, in that order; junction bases with no gene match: 1. Germline assignment: CDR1 MDHEN and CDR2 SYDVKM. The CDR3 bases are TGTGCCAGCAGTTTCCTAGCGGGAACAGATACGCAGTATTTT. Residues: CASSFLAGTDTQYF.

The chain is built from TRBV11-2 and TRBJ2-3, with 8 bases lining up with TRBD1. V lost 5 bases to trimming and J lost 4 bases; unmatched junction nucleotides: 5. CDR1 is SGHAT, CDR2 FQNNGV, per germline. The CDR3 covers 14 residues. CDR3 nucleotides: TGTGCCAGCAGCGAGGGCAGGGGGCCAGATACGCAGTATTTT. This sequence encodes CASSEGRGPDTQYF.

The chain carries TRBV5-4 and TRBJ2-7; 15 bases match TRBD2. Trimming took 3 bases from V and 6 from J; bases not matched to a gene: 10. CDR1 and CDR2 from the germline V gene are SGHNT and YYREEE (reference sequence). This CDR3 is built from 17 residues. This CDR3 is CASSSSRGLAGGVEQYF. The CDR3 nucleotides are TGTGCCAGCAGCTCCTCTCGCGGACTAGCGGGAGGGGTCGAGCAGTACTTC.

The chain recombines TRBV27 with TRBJ2-7, with D unclear. With 0 bases removed from V and 0 bases from J, the gap between germline ends came to 9 bases. CDR1 is MNHEY and CDR2 is SMNVEV in the germline V gene (reference sequence). CDR3 length: 15 amino acids. The CDR3 DNA reads as TGTGCCAGCAGTTTATCAGCGCCAAGCTCCTACGAGCAGTACTTC. Translation gives CASSLSAPSSYEQYF.

This clone was detected once. The chain is built from TRBV9 and TRBJ2-2; 10 bases map to TRBD1. Germline V lookup: CDR1 SGDLS, CDR2 YYNGEE. The CDR3 runs 17 residues. Trimming removed 6 bases from V and 3 bases from J; junction bases left unmatched: 11. The CDR3 loop reads CASIKGGGQGYTGELFF. CDR3 in DNA: TGTGCCAGCATCAAAGGCGGGGGACAGGGGTACACCGGGGAGCTGTTTTTT.

The chain combines TRBV27 with TRBJ2-7, with 7 nucleotides matching TRBD1. From germline, CDR1 is MNHEY and CDR2 SMNVEV (reference sequence). The J segment lost 4 bases and the V segment lost 6 bases, leaving 12 bases of the junction unmatched. The CDR3 contains 15 residues. The CDR3 DNA sequence: TGTGCCAGCAGGCGCGATCAGACAGGGTGGTACGAGCAGTACTTC. As protein: CASRRDQTGWYEQYF.

The chain recombines TRBV7-6 with TRBJ1-2, with 11 bases lining up with TRBD1. Germline V gene lookup returns CDR1 SGHVS and CDR2 FNYEAQ. CDR3 size: 16 residues. J gave up 7 bases and V 6 bases, and 13 bases lay outside the gene matches. CDR3 in amino acids: CASSPGGQGVVGGYTF. The CDR3 DNA sequence: TGTGCCAGCAGTCCAGGGGGACAGGGGGTAGTTGGTGGCTACACCTTC.

This clone appeared a few times. This sequence joins TRBV9 and TRBJ1-1; D call uncertain. The V and J ends lost 2 bases and 10 bases respectively, with 15 bases between them. There are 13 residues in the CDR3. Germline CDR1 is SGDLS and CDR2 is YYNGEE. The DNA of the CDR3 is TGTGCCAGCAGCGTTGCAGGCCAAGGGAGAGCTTTCTTT. Protein product: CASSVAGQGRAFF.